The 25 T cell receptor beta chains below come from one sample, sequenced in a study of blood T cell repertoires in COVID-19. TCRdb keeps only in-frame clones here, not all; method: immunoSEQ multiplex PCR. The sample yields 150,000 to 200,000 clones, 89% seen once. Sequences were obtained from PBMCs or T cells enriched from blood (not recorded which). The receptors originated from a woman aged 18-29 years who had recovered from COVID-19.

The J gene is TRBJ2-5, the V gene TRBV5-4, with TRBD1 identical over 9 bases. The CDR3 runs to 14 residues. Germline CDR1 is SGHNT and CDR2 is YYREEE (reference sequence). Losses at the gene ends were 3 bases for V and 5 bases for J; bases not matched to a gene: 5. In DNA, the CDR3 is TGTGCCAGCAGCTCTCGGACAGGGGTTGAGACCCAGTACTTC. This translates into CASSSRTGVETQYF.

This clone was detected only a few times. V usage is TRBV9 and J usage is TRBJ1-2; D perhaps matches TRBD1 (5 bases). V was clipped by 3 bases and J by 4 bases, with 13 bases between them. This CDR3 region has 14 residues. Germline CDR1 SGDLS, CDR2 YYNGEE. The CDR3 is CASSASVGAYGYTF. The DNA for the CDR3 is TGTGCCAGCAGCGCCTCCGTAGGGGCCTATGGCTACACCTTC.

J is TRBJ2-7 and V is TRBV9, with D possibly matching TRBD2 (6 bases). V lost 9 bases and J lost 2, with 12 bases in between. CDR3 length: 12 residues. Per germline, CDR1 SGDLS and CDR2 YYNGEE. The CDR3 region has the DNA TGTGCCATACGGGGGTTTACCTACGAGCAGTACTTC. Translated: CAIRGFTYEQYF.

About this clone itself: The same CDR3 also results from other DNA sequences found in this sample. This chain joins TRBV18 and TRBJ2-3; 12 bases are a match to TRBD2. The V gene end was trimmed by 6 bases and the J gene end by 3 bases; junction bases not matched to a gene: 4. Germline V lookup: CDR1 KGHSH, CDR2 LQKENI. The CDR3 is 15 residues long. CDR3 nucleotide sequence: TGTGCCAGCTCGCCCCTAGCGGGGGGGACAGATACGCAGTATTTT. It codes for CASSPLAGGTDTQYF.

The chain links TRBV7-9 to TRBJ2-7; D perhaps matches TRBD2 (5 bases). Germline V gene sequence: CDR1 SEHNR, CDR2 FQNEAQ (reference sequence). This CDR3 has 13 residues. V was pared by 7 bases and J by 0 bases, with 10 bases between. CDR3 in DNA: TGTGCCAGCACCCCGGGGTCCTCCTACGAGCAGTACTTC. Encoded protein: CASTPGSSYEQYF.

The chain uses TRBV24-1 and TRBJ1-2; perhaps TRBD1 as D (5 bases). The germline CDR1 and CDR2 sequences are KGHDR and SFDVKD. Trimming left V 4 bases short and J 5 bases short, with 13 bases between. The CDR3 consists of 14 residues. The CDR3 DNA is TGTGCCACCAGTGACCCCGACAGAGTTTATGGCTACACCTTC. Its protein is CATSDPDRVYGYTF.

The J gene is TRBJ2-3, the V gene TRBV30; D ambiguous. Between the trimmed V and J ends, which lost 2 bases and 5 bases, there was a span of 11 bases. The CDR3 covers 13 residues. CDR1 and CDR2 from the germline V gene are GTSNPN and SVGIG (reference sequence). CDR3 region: CAWSLSPGDTQYF. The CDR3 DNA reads TGTGCCTGGAGTCTGTCGCCGGGAGATACGCAGTATTTT.

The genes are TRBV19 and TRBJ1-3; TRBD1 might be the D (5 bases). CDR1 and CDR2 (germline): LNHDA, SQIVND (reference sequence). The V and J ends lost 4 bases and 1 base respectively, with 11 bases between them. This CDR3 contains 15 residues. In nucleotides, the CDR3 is TGTGCCAGTAGTAAAATCCAGGGATCTGGAAACACCATATATTTT. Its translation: CASSKIQGSGNTIYF.

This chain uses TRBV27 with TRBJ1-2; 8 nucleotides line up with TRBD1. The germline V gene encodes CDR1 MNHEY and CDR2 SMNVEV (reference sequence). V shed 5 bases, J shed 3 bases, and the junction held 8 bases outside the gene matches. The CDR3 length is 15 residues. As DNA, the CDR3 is TGTGCCAGCAGTCCTGGACAGGGAAACCACTATGGCTACACCTTC. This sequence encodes CASSPGQGNHYGYTF.

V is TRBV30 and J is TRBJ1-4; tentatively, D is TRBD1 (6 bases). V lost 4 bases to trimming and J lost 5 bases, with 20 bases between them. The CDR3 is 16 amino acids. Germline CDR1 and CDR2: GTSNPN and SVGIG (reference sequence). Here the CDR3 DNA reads TGTGCCTGGAACCGAGGACAGAGGATAGGGAATGAAAAACTGTTTTTT. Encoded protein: CAWNRGQRIGNEKLFF. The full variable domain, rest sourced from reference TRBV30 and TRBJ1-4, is SQTIHQWPATLVQPVGSPLSLECTVEGTSNPNLYWYRQAAGRGLQLLFYSVGIGQISSEVPQNLSASRPQDRQFILSSKKLLLSDSGFYLCAWNRGQRIGNEKLFFGSGTQLSVL.

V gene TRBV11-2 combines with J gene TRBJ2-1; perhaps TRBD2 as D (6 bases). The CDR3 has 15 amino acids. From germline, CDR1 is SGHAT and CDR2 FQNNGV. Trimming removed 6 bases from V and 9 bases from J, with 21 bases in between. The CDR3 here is CASSPWRGGAGEQFF. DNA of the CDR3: TGTGCCAGCAGTCCCTGGCGGGGAGGTGCGGGTGAGCAGTTCTTC. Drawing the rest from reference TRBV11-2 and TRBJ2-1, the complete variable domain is EAGVAQSPRYKIIEKRQSVAFWCNPISGHATLYWYQQILGQGPKLLIQFQNNGVVDDSQLPKDRFSAERLKGVDSTLKIQPAKLEDSAVYLCASSPWRGGAGEQFFGPGTRLTVL.

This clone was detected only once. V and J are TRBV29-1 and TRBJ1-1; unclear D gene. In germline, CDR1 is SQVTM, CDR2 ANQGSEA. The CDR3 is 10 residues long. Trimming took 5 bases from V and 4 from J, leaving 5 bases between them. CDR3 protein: CSVRGTEAFF. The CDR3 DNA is TGCAGCGTTAGAGGCACTGAAGCTTTCTTT. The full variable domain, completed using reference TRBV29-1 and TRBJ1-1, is SAVISQKPSRDICQRGTSLTIQCQVDSQVTMMFWYRQQPGQSLTLIATANQGSEATYESGFVIDKFPISRPNLTFSTLTVSNMSPEDSSIYLCSVRGTEAFFGQGTRLTVV.

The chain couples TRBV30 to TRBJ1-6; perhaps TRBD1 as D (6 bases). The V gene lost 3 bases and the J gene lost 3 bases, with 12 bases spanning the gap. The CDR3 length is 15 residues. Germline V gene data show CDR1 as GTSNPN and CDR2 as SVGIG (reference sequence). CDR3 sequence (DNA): TGTGCCTGGAGGCCCCCAGGGGTCTATAATTCACCCCTCCACTTT. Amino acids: CAWRPPGVYNSPLHF.

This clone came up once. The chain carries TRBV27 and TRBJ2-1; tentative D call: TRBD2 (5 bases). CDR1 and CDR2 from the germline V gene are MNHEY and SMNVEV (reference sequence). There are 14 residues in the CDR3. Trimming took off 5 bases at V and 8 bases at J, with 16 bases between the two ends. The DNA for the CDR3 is TGTGCCAGCAGTCTCGGCGGCGCGGGCTATGAGCAGTTCTTC. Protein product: CASSLGGAGYEQFF.

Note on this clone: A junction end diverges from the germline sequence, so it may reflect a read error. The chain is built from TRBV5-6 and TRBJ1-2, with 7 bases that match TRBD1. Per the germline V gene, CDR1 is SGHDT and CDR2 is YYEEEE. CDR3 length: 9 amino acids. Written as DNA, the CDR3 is TGTGCCAGGAAACGGACAGGAATTTTC. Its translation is CARKRTGIF.

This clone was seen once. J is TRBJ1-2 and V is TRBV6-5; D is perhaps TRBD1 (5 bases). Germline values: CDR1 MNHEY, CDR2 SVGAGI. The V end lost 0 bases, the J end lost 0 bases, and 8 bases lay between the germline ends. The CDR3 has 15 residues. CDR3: CASSYSPQANYGYTF. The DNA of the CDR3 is TGTGCCAGCAGTTACTCCCCACAGGCTAACTATGGCTACACCTTC.

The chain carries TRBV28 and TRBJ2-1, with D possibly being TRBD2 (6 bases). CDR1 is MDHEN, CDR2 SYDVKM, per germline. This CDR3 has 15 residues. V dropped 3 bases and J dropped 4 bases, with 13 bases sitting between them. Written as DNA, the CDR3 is TGTGCCAGCAGTTTCTTTAGCGGCGTATACAATGAGCAGTTCTTC. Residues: CASSFFSGVYNEQFF.

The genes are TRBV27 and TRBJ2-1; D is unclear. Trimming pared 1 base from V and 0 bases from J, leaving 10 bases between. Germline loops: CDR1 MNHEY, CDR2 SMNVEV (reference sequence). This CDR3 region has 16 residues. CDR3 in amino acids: CASSLFTVSSYNEQFF. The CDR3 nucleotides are TGTGCCAGCAGTTTATTTACGGTTAGCTCCTACAATGAGCAGTTCTTC.

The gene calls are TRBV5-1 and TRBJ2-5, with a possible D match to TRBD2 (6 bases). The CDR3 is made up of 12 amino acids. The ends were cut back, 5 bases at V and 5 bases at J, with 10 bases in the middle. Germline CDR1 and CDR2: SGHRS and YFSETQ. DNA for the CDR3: TGCGCCAGCAGTCCACGGGGGGAGACCCAGTACTTC. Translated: CASSPRGETQYF.

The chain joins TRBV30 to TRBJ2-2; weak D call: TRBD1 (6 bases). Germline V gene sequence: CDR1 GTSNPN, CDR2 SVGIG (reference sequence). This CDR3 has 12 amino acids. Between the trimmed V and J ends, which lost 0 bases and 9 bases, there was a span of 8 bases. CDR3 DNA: TGTGCCTGGAGTGTACAGGGCCGGGAGCTGTTTTTT. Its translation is CAWSVQGRELFF.

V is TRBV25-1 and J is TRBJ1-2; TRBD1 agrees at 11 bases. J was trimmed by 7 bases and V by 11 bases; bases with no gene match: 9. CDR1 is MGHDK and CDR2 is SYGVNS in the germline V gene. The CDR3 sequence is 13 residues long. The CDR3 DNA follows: TGTGCCCCCGTAGGCGGGACAGGGGGTGGCTACACCTTC. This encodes CAPVGGTGGGYTF.

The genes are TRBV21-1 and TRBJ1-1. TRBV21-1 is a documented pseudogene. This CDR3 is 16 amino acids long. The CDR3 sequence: CASSKGVTGGNTEAFF. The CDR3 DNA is TGTGCCAGCAGCAAAGGGGTCACGGGGGGCAACACTGAAGCTTTCTTT.

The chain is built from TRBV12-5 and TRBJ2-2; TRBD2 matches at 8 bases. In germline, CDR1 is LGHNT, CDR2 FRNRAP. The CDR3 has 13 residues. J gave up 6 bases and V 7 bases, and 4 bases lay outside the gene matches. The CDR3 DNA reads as TGTGCTAGTGTCCGGACTAGCTCCGGGGAGCTGTTTTTT. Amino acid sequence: CASVRTSSGELFF.

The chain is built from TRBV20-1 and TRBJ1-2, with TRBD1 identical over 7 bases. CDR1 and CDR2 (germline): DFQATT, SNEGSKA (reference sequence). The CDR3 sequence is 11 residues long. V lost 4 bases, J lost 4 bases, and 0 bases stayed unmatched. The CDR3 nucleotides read TGCAGTGCTAACAGGGGCTATGGCTACACCTTC. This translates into CSANRGYGYTF.

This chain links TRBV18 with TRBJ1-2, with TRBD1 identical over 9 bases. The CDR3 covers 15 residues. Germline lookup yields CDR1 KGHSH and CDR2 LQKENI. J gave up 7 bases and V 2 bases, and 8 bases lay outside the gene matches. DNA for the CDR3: TGTGCCAGCTCACCATCCGGACAGGGGATGAGTGGCTACACCTTC. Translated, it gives CASSPSGQGMSGYTF.